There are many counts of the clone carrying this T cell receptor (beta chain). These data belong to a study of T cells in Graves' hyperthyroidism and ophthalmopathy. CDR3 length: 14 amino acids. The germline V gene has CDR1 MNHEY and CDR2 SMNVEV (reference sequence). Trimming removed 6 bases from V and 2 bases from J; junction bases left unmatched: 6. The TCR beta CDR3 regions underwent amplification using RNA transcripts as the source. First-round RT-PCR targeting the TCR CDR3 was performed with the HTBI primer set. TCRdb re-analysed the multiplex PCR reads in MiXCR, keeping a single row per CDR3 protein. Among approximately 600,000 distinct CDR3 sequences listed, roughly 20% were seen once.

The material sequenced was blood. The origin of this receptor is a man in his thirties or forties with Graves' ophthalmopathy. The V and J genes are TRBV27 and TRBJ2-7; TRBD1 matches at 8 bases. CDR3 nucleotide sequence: TGTGCCAGCAGCTTTGGACAGGGTCCCTACGAGCAGTACTTC. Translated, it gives CASSFGQGPYEQYF.